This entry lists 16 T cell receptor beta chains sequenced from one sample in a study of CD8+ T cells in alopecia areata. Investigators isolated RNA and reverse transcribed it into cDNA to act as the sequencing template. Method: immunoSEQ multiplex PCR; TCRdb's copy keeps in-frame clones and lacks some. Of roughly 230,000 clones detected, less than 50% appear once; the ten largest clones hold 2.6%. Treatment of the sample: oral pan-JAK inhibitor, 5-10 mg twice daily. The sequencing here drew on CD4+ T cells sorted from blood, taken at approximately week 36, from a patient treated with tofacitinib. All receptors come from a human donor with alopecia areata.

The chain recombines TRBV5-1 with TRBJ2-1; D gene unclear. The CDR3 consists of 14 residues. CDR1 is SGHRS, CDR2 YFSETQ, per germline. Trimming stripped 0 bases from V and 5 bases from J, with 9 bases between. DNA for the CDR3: TGCGCCAGCAGCTTGGCCAAGAGACACAATGAGCAGTTCTTC. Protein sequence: CASSLAKRHNEQFF.

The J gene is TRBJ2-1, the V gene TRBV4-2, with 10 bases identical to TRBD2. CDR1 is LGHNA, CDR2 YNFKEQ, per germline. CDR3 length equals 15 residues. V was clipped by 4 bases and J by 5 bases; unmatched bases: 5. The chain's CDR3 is CASSPRTSGHNEQFF. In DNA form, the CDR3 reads TGTGCCAGCAGCCCTCGGACTAGCGGCCACAATGAGCAGTTCTTC.

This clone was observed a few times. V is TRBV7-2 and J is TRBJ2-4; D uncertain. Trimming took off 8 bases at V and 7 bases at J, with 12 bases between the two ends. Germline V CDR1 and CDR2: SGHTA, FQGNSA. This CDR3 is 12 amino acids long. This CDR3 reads CASGDQGNIQYF. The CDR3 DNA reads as TGTGCCAGCGGCGACCAAGGGAACATTCAGTACTTC.

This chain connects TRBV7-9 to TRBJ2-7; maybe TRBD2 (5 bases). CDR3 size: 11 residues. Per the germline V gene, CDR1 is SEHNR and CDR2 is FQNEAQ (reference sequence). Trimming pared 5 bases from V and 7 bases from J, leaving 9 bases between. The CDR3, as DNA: TGTGCCAGCAGCCCCGAGGGAGAGCAGTACTTC. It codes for CASSPEGEQYF.

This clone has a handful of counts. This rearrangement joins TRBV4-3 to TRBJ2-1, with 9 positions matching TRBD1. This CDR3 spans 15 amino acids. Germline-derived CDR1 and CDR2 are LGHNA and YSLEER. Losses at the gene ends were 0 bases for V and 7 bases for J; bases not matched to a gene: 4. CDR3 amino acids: CASSQEGTGWNEQFF. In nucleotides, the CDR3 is TGCGCCAGCAGCCAAGAGGGGACAGGGTGGAATGAGCAGTTCTTC.

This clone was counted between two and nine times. CDR3 DNA: TGTGCCAGCGGGGACCGAGGGGAAGCTTTCTTT. It specifies CASGDRGEAFF. The V call is TRBV2, the J call TRBJ1-1, with TRBD1 as a possible D gene (5 bases). V was trimmed by 8 bases and J by 8 bases, leaving 12 bases between them. The germline V gene encodes CDR1 SNHLY and CDR2 FYNNEI. The CDR3 length is 11 residues.

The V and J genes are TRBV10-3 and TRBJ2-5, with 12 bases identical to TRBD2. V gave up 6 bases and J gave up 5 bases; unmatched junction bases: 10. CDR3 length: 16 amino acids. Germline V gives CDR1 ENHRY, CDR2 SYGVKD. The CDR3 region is CAISPSSGRAVETQYF. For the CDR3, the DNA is TGTGCCATCAGCCCATCTAGCGGGAGGGCCGTGGAGACCCAGTACTTC.

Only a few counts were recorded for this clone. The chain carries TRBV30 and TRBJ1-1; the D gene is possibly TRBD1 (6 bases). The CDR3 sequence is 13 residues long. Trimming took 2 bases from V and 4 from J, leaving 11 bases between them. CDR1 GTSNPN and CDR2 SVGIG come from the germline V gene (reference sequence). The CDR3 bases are TGTGCCTGGAGTAACAGGGAGGGCACTGAAGCTTTCTTT. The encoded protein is CAWSNREGTEAFF.

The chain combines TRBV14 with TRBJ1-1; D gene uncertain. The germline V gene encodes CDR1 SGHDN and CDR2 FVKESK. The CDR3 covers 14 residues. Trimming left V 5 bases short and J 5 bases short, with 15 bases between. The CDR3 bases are TGTGCCAGCAGCGCCCTAGGGCGAGGGACTGAAGCTTTCTTT. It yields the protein CASSALGRGTEAFF. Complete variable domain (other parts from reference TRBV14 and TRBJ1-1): EAGVTQFPSHSVIEKGQTVTLRCDPISGHDNLYWYRRVMGKEIKFLLHFVKESKQDESGMPNNRFLAERTGGTYSTLKVQPAELEDSGVYFCASSALGRGTEAFFGQGTRLTVV.

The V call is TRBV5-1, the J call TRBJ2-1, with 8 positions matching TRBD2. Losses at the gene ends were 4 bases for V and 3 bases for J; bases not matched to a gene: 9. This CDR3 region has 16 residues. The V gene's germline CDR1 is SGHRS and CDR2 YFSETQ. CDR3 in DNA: TGCGCCAGCAGCGTGAGCGGGGGTAAGTTCTACAATGAGCAGTTCTTC. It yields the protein CASSVSGGKFYNEQFF.

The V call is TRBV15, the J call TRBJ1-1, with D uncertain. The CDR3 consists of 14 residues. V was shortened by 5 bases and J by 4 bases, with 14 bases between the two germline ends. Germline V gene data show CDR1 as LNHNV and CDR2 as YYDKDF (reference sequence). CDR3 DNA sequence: TGTGCCACCAGCGCCCGTAGGGTCGGCACTGAAGCTTTCTTT. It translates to CATSARRVGTEAFF. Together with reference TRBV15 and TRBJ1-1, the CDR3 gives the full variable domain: DAMVIQNPRYQVTQFGKPVTLSCSQTLNHNVMYWYQQKSSQAPKLLFHYYDKDFNNEADTPDNFQSRRPNTSFCFLDIRSPGLGDTAMYLCATSARRVGTEAFFGQGTRLTVV.

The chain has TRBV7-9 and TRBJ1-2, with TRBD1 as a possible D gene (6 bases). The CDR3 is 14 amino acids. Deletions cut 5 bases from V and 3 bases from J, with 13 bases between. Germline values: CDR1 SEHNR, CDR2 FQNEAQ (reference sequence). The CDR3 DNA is TGTGCCAGCAGCCCGCCCGGGGGGCACTATGGCTACACCTTC. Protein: CASSPPGGHYGYTF. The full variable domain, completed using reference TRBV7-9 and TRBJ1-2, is DTGVSQNPRHKITKRGQNVTFRCDPISEHNRLYWYRQTLGQGPEFLTYFQNEAQLEKSRLLSDRFSAERPKGSFSTLEIQRTEQGDSAMYLCASSPPGGHYGYTFGSGTRLTVV.

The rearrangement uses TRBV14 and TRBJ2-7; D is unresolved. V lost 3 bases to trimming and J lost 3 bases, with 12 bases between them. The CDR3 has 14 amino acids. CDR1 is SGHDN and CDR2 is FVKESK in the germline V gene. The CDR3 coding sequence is TGTGCCAGCAGCCAGATCTGGCCCAGCTACGAGCAGTACTTC. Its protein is CASSQIWPSYEQYF.

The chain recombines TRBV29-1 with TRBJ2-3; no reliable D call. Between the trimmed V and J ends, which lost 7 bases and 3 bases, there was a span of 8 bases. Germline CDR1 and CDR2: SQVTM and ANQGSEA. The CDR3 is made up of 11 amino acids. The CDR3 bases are TGCAGCGCCATAGGTACAGATACGCAGTATTTT. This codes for CSAIGTDTQYF.

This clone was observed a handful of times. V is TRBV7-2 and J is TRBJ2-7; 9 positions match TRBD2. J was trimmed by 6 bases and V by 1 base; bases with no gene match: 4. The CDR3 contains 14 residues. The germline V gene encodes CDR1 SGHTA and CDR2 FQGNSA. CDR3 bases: TGTGCCAGCAGCTTAGAAGGCGGGAGGGCCGAGCAGTACTTC. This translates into CASSLEGGRAEQYF.

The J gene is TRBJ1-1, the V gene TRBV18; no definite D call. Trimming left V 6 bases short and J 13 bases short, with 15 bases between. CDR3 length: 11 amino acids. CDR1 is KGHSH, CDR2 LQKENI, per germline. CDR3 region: CASSTTGRFFF. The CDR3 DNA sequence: TGTGCCAGCTCGACAACCGGGAGATTTTTCTTT.